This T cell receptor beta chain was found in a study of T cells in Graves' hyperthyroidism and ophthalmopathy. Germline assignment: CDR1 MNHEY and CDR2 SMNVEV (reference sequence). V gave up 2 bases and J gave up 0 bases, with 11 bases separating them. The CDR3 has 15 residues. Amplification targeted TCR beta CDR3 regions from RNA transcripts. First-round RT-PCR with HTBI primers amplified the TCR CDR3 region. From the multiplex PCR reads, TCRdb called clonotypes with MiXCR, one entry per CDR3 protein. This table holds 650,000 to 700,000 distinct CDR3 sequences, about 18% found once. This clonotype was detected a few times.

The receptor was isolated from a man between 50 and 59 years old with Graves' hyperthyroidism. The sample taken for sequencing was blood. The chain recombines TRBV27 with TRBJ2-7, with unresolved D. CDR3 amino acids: CASSLSVISSYEQYF. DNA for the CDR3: TGTGCCAGCAGTTTAAGTGTCATCTCCTCCTACGAGCAGTACTTC.